This is a list of T cell receptor beta chains from one sample in a study of blood T cell repertoires in COVID-19. Assay used: immunoSEQ multiplex PCR; TCRdb lists only in-frame clones, some missing. This table holds 80,000 to 95,000 clones, roughly 84% found once. The sample taken for sequencing was peripheral blood. These receptors originate from a human donor in a cohort sampled during active COVID-19. Each CDR3 is given with its conserved first and last residue. A D gene is named only where the DNA matches it firmly. Size values are once, few and many counts, or a class for expanded clones, and some rows have none.

abundance | d_gene | j_gene | v_gene | CDR3nt | CDR3aa
NA | TRBD2 | TRBJ2-7 | TRBV9 | TGTGCCAGCAGCGTAGAAAGCGGGGGGATCGACGAGCAGTACTTC | CASSVESGGIDEQYF
once | NA | TRBJ1-2 | TRBV29-1 | TGCACCGACGGGGTCCCCGGCTACACCTTC | CTDGVPGYTF
few | NA | TRBJ1-4 | TRBV28 | TGTGCCAGCAGTCCCCCCGGGACTTTCGTGGAAAAACTGTTTTTT | CASSPPGTFVEKLFF
NA | NA | TRBJ2-2 | TRBV11-2 | TGTGCCAGCAGCCCCCAGGGGCTGAACACCGGGGAGCTGTTTTTT | CASSPQGLNTGELFF
NA | NA | TRBJ1-5 | TRBV30 | TGTGCCTGGAGTGTACCGGGTGGCGGGAATCAGCCCCAGCATTTT | CAWSVPGGGNQPQHF
NA | NA | TRBJ1-1 | TRBV4-1 | TGCGCCAGCAGCCAAGTTTACAGGAACACTGAAGCTTTCTTT | CASSQVYRNTEAFF
NA | NA | TRBJ1-6 | TRBV5-1 | TGCGCCAGCAGCTTGCGGACAGTTAATTCACCCCTCCACTTT | CASSLRTVNSPLHF
NA | NA | TRBJ1-6 | TRBV21-1 | TGTGCCAGCACCCCGGGACAGGAGTCTTCACCCCTCCACTTT | CASTPGQESSPLHF
NA | NA | TRBJ2-1 | TRBV28 | TGTGCCAGCAGTTACGCACGATGGGGGGAGAATGAGCAGTTCTTC | CASSYARWGENEQFF
NA | NA | TRBJ2-5 | TRBV2 | TGTGCCAGCAGGGCTGGGTCCTCGGGGTCGGAGACCCAGTACTTC | CASRAGSSGSETQYF
NA | TRBD1 | TRBJ2-7 | TRBV6-2/TRBV6-3 | TGTGCCAGCAGTAAACCGGGACAGGGGTCCTACGAGCAGTACTTC | CASSKPGQGSYEQYF
NA | TRBD1 | TRBJ2-1 | TRBV10-3 | TGTGCCATCAGTGGGACAGGGGGATGGGATACTTCCTACAATGAGCAGTTCTTC | CAISGTGGWDTSYNEQFF
NA | TRBD2 | TRBJ2-1 | TRBV10-3 | TGTGCCATCAGTGACCAACTAGCGGGAGGGTTCTTC | CAISDQLAGGFF
NA | NA | TRBJ2-7 | TRBV30 | TGTGCCTGGAGGTGGCACCCGGGGTCCCACGAGCAGTACTTC | CAWRWHPGSHEQYF
NA | NA | TRBJ2-7 | TRBV12-3/TRBV12-4 | TGTGCCAGCAGTTTATCGGGAGAGCCGTACTTC | CASSLSGEPYF
NA | TRBD1 | TRBJ2-7 | TRBV28 | TGTGCCAGCAGACCGGGACAGGGGGCTTTCGAGCAGTACTTC | CASRPGQGAFEQYF
NA | TRBD2 | TRBJ2-5 | TRBV7-2 | TGTGCCAGCAGCTCTCCGGGACTAGCGGGAGAAAAGACCCAGTACTTC | CASSSPGLAGEKTQYF
NA | TRBD1 | TRBJ2-5 | TRBV2 | TGTGCCAGCAGTGGACGACAGGGGACGCAAGAGACCCAGTACTTC | CASSGRQGTQETQYF
NA | NA | TRBJ2-1 | TRBV5-6 | TGTGCCAGCAGCCTTCCCAGGCATAACAATGAGCAGTTCTTC | CASSLPRHNNEQFF
NA | NA | TRBJ2-4 | TRBV28 | TGTGCCAGCAGCCTAGGGGGGGTAGACATTCAGTACTTC | CASSLGGVDIQYF
NA | NA | TRBJ1-1 | TRBV30 | TGTGCCTGGAGTGTAGGGGCGGGAGTCACTGAAGCTTTCTTT | CAWSVGAGVTEAFF
NA | NA | TRBJ1-1 | TRBV5-1 | TGCGCCAGCAGCGTGAAAGGAGGAACTGAAGCTTTCTTT | CASSVKGGTEAFF
NA | NA | TRBJ2-7 | TRBV7-8 | TGTGCCAGCAGCTTAGTTAGAGCAGAGCAGTACTTC | CASSLVRAEQYF
NA | TRBD2 | TRBJ2-2 | TRBV7-3 | TGTGCCAGCAGTATTACTAGCGGGTCGAACACCGGGGAGCTGTTTTTT | CASSITSGSNTGELFF
NA | NA | TRBJ1-6 | TRBV10-2 | TGCGCCAGCAACCTACAGGGCGCTAATTCACCCCTCCACTTT | CASNLQGANSPLHF
once | TRBD1 | TRBJ1-2 | TRBV7-2 | TGTGCCAGCAGCTTAGGGGGGACAGGTGGGATGGGCTACACCTTC | CASSLGGTGGMGYTF
once | NA | TRBJ2-7 | TRBV3-1/TRBV3-2 | TGTGCCAGCAGCCAAGATAAGTGGGGGGACGAGCAGTACTTC | CASSQDKWGDEQYF
few | NA | TRBJ1-5 | TRBV3-1/TRBV3-2 | TGTGCCAGCAGCCAACTACTCAATCAGCCCCAGCATTTT | CASSQLLNQPQHF
NA | NA | TRBJ2-1 | TRBV10-3 | TGTGCCATCAGTGATTCGGGTGAGCAGTTCTTC | CAISDSGEQFF
NA | NA | TRBJ1-2 | TRBV19 | TGTGCCAGTAGTATAGGTCGGGGGGACTATGGCTACACCTTC | CASSIGRGDYGYTF
NA | NA | TRBJ2-1 | TRBV2 | TGTGCCAGCAGTATTAGAGGCGAGCAGTTCTTC | CASSIRGEQFF
few | TRBD1 | TRBJ2-7 | TRBV2 | TGTGCCAGCAGGGGACAGACCTACGAGCAGTACTTC | CASRGQTYEQYF
NA | TRBD1 | TRBJ2-3 | TRBV28 | TGTGCCAGCCTAACCGGGACAGGGACCACAGATACGCAGTATTTT | CASLTGTGTTDTQYF
NA | NA | TRBJ2-7 | TRBV7-2 | TGTGCCAGCAGCTTAGACAGGGCCCTTTCCTACGAGCAGTACTTC | CASSLDRALSYEQYF
NA | NA | TRBJ1-2 | TRBV7-2 | TGTGCCAGCAGCTTAACTCCGGTTCCTAACTATGGCTACACCTTC | CASSLTPVPNYGYTF
NA | NA | TRBJ2-7 | TRBV7-9 | TGTGCCAGCAGCCCAACGGGGACTGCGAGCTCCTACGAGCAGTACTTC | CASSPTGTASSYEQYF
NA | NA | TRBJ2-2 | TRBV3-1/TRBV3-2 | TGTGCCAGCAGCCAGATCTCTTCGGGTTGGGACACCGGGGAGCTGTTTTTT | CASSQISSGWDTGELFF
NA | NA | TRBJ1-1 | TRBV7-9 | TGTGCCAGCAGCTCTTGGACAGCGAACACTGAAGCTTTCTTT | CASSSWTANTEAFF
NA | NA | TRBJ1-2 | TRBV6-4 | TGTGCCAGCAGTGATCCTCCGGGACTACCTCCTCCTAACTATGGCTACACCTTC | CASSDPPGLPPPNYGYTF
NA | NA | TRBJ2-1 | TRBV2 | TGTGCCAGCTACAGTGCCAGCTCCTACAATGAGCAGTTCTTC | CASYSASSYNEQFF
few | TRBD1 | TRBJ2-6 | TRBV7-3 | TGTGCCAGCAGCCCCAGACAGGGGAAGTCTGGGGCCAACGTCCTGACTTTC | CASSPRQGKSGANVLTF
NA | TRBD1 | TRBJ2-7 | TRBV2 | TGTGCCAGCAGTGATACAGGGGGAAATTACGAGCAGTACTTC | CASSDTGGNYEQYF
once | NA | TRBJ2-7 | TRBV10-3 | TGTGCCACGGGGGACTCATCCTACGAGCAGTACTTC | CATGDSSYEQYF
NA | NA | TRBJ2-2 | TRBV5-1 | TGCGCCAGCGTGTCAAGCGCCGGCGGGGAGCTGTTTTTT | CASVSSAGGELFF
NA | TRBD1 | TRBJ2-3 | TRBV2 | TGTGCCACCCCGCTAGGGGGCGTAGATACGCAGTATTTT | CATPLGGVDTQYF
NA | TRBD1 | TRBJ2-2 | TRBV6-5 | TGTGCCAGCAGCCAGACAGGGGGCCGGACCGGGGAGCTGTTTTTT | CASSQTGGRTGELFF